These T cell receptor beta chains were read from a single sample in a study of long-term antiretroviral therapy in people with HIV. Method: immunoSEQ multiplex PCR; TCRdb's copy keeps in-frame clones and lacks some. Among 20,000 to 25,000 clones listed, about 81% were seen once. Specimen: unsorted PBMCs, collected 1.5 years after starting antiretroviral therapy. These receptors came from a man younger than 45 with HIV. Each CDR3 is given with its conserved first and last residue. D genes are given only for firm matches. The listing skips clone size in some rows; elsewhere it reads once, few, many or a size class.

D	J	V	size	DNA	CDR3
TRBD1	TRBJ2-5	TRBV7-9	.	TGTGCCAGCACCCCACTCCGACAGGGGCCTCTCCAAGAGACCCAGTACTTC	CASTPLRQGPLQETQYF
.	TRBJ2-5	TRBV7-6	few	TGTGCCAGCAGCTTAGACTTCCGGCGAGAGGAGACCCAGTACTTC	CASSLDFRREETQYF
TRBD1	TRBJ1-1	TRBV28	.	TGTGCCAGCAGCAGACAGGGGCCGGACACTGAAGCTTTCTTT	CASSRQGPDTEAFF
.	TRBJ2-3	TRBV5-4	.	TGTGCCAGCAGCCATGGACTGGAACTAAGCACAGATACGCAGTATTTT	CASSHGLELSTDTQYF
.	TRBJ1-5	TRBV19	.	TGTGCCAGTAGCCGACCCAGGCAGGGCGGTCAGCCCCAGCATTTT	CASSRPRQGGQPQHF
.	TRBJ1-4	TRBV2	.	TGTGCCAGCAGTGAAGATCGCCAGGGACCCCATGAAAAACTGTTTTTT	CASSEDRQGPHEKLFF
.	TRBJ2-1	TRBV5-1	.	TGCGCCAGCAGCTTGGACGGTATTACCTCCTACAATGAGCAGTTCTTC	CASSLDGITSYNEQFF
TRBD2	TRBJ2-7	TRBV5-1	.	TGCGCCAGCAACCGGGGGGACCACTACGAGCAGTACTTC	CASNRGDHYEQYF
.	TRBJ2-7	TRBV7-4	.	TGTGCCAGCAGGCTAGGCCCCAGGGCCTACGAGCAGTACTTC	CASRLGPRAYEQYF
.	TRBJ1-2	TRBV7-9	.	TGTGCCAGCAGCTTAAATCTGATGGACTATGGCTACACCTTC	CASSLNLMDYGYTF
TRBD2	TRBJ2-1	TRBV7-2	.	TGTGCCAGCAGCTTATCGGGAAGCGGGAGATACAATGAGCAGTTCTTC	CASSLSGSGRYNEQFF
.	TRBJ2-2	TRBV7-9	.	TGTGCCAGCAGCTCGGGAAAGTTTGCCGGGGAGCTGTTTTTT	CASSSGKFAGELFF
TRBD2	TRBJ2-7	TRBV6-5	.	TGTGCCAGCAGTTACTCGAAAGGACTAGCGGGCGAGCAGTACTTC	CASSYSKGLAGEQYF
TRBD1	TRBJ1-2	TRBV5-1	.	TGCGCCAGCAGCTCCGGGACAGTTCAGACTATCAACTATGGCTACACCTTC	CASSSGTVQTINYGYTF
.	TRBJ2-7	TRBV7-9	.	TGTGCCAGCAGCTACGGGCCTAACTACGAGCAGTACTTC	CASSYGPNYEQYF
TRBD1	TRBJ1-5	TRBV28	.	TGTGCCAGCAGTTTAGACCCTACAGGGGGTGCGTATCAGCCCCAGCATTTT	CASSLDPTGGAYQPQHF
TRBD1	TRBJ1-1	TRBV10-3	.	TGTGCCGGGGGGACAGGGGGCATGAACACTGAAGCTTTCTTT	CAGGTGGMNTEAFF
.	TRBJ1-4	TRBV30	.	TGTGCCTGGACCGGTGCAAGTAATGAAAAACTGTTTTTT	CAWTGASNEKLFF
.	TRBJ2-7	TRBV10-2	.	TGCGCCAGCAGTGAGGTTAGCGGTTACTACGAGCAGTACTTC	CASSEVSGYYEQYF
.	TRBJ1-2	TRBV4-1	.	TGCGCCAGCAGCCAAGGGCCAGGTGGGGCCCCAAGAACCCATGGCTACACCTTC	CASSQGPGGAPRTHGYTF
.	TRBJ2-7	TRBV30	.	TGTGCCTGCGGGGACTTCCCGAACAATAACGAGCAGTACTTC	CACGDFPNNNEQYF
.	TRBJ2-3	TRBV4-3	.	TGCGCCAGCAGCCAATCTCGCACAGATACGCAGTATTTT	CASSQSRTDTQYF
.	TRBJ1-5	TRBV7-9	few	TGTGCCAGCAGCTTAGGACAGGAGGGGAATCAGCCCCAGCATTTT	CASSLGQEGNQPQHF
.	TRBJ1-1	TRBV30	once	TGTGCCTGGACCGGGGGGAGGGACACTGAAGCTTTCTTT	CAWTGGRDTEAFF
.	TRBJ1-5	TRBV4-2	.	TGTGCCAGCAGCCTCCGGGACTCCAATCAGCCCCAGCATTTT	CASSLRDSNQPQHF
TRBD1	TRBJ2-7	TRBV18	.	TGTGCCAGCTCACCAGTCTCGGGACAGGGATCCTACGAGCAGTACTTC	CASSPVSGQGSYEQYF
.	TRBJ1-2	TRBV29-1	.	TGCAGCGCACGAAACGAGGCCAACTATGGCTACACCTTC	CSARNEANYGYTF
.	TRBJ1-3	TRBV4-1	.	TGCGCCAGCAGCCTCAAAACGGCCCTGAGCTCTGGAAACACCATATATTTT	CASSLKTALSSGNTIYF
TRBD1	TRBJ2-5	TRBV6-1	.	TGTGCCAGCAGTGAAGAAGTAACAGGGGACGCGAGAGGGACCCAGTACTTC	CASSEEVTGDARGTQYF
.	TRBJ1-1	TRBV4-3	.	TGCGCCAGCAGCCAAGCAGGAAAGAACACTGAAGCTTTCTTT	CASSQAGKNTEAFF
TRBD1	TRBJ1-1	TRBV4-1	.	TGCGCCAGCAGCCAAGGACAGGGTGGGGGAATGAACACTGAAGCTTTCTTT	CASSQGQGGGMNTEAFF
.	TRBJ2-7	TRBV2	.	TGTGCCAGCACCCGTCGGAGGGGATACGAGCAGTACTTC	CASTRRRGYEQYF
.	TRBJ2-3	TRBV7-2	.	TGTGCCAGCAGCTCCCTAACAGATACGCAGTATTTT	CASSSLTDTQYF
.	TRBJ2-3	TRBV5-1	.	TGCGCCAGCAGCTTGGCCAGGGGCGGATCATCAGATACGCAGTATTTT	CASSLARGGSSDTQYF
.	TRBJ2-5	TRBV15	once	TGTGCCACCAGCAGAGACAGGGGGGAAGGGGAGACCCAGTACTTC	CATSRDRGEGETQYF
.	TRBJ1-2	TRBV30	.	TGTGCCTGGAGTGGCTCGCCCGGCGGCTACACCTTC	CAWSGSPGGYTF
.	TRBJ1-1	TRBV11-2	.	TGTGCCAGCAGCTTACGGTCAGCCAGCACTGAAGCTTTCTTT	CASSLRSASTEAFF
TRBD2	TRBJ2-7	TRBV27	.	TGTGCCAGCAGTTCGCTAGCGGGAGCCACCTACGAGCAGTACTTC	CASSSLAGATYEQYF
.	TRBJ1-2	TRBV19	.	TGTGCCAGTAGTGCATCCCGGGACGAAATCTATGGCTACACCTTC	CASSASRDEIYGYTF
TRBD2	TRBJ2-7	TRBV29-1	.	TGCAGCGCTGAATGGACTAGCGGAACCTACGAGCAGTACTTC	CSAEWTSGTYEQYF
TRBD1	TRBJ1-4	TRBV30	.	TGTGCCTTACTTAAGCCGGGACAGGGGAGGGGAAACGAAAAACTGTTTTTT	CALLKPGQGRGNEKLFF
.	TRBJ1-5	TRBV19	.	TGTGCCAGTAGTATAGATTCCGGGGGGTATAGCAATCAGCCCCAGCATTTT	CASSIDSGGYSNQPQHF
.	TRBJ1-5	TRBV29-1	.	TGCAGCGTTGCCGATAGCAATCAGCCCCAGCATTTT	CSVADSNQPQHF
.	TRBJ1-1	TRBV18	medium-sized	TGTGCCAGCTCCCCAGGGGAAACTGAAGCTTTCTTT	CASSPGETEAFF
.	TRBJ1-1	TRBV13	.	TGTGCCAGCAGCTTACTGGTGAACACTGAAGCTTTCTTT	CASSLLVNTEAFF
TRBD1	TRBJ2-7	TRBV5-1	.	TGCGCCAGCAGCTCCCGACAGGGTCGGGACGAGCAGTACTTC	CASSSRQGRDEQYF
TRBD1	TRBJ1-1	TRBV6-1	.	TGTGCCAGCAGTGGAGGACCGGGACAGGGTGGATTTGAAGCTTTCTTT	CASSGGPGQGGFEAFF
.	TRBJ1-2	TRBV10-3	.	TGTGCCATCAGTGAGCCCGGGGGCGGGCATGGCTACACCTTC	CAISEPGGGHGYTF
.	TRBJ1-1	TRBV29-1	few	TGCAGCGTTGGAGTCCGGCATGAAGCTTTCTTT	CSVGVRHEAFF
.	TRBJ1-4	TRBV5-5	.	TGTGCCAGCAGTCAGACCCCAGCAACTAATGAAAAACTGTTTTTT	CASSQTPATNEKLFF
.	TRBJ2-7	TRBV4-1	.	TGCGCCAGCAGCCTCCAGGGGGGACGGAACCCCTACGAGCAGTACTTC	CASSLQGGRNPYEQYF
.	TRBJ2-2	TRBV13	.	TGTGCCAGCAGCTTAGGAGTAGTGGGACACACCGGGGAGCTGTTTTTT	CASSLGVVGHTGELFF
.	TRBJ1-5	TRBV5-1	few	TGCGCCAGCAGCTTGGAGGGGAGCAATCAGCCCCAGCATTTT	CASSLEGSNQPQHF
.	TRBJ2-7	TRBV4-1	once	TGCGCCAGCAGTACAGGACTCTACGAGCAGTACTTC	CASSTGLYEQYF
.	TRBJ1-2	TRBV27	.	TGTGCCAGCAGTCCGTCGACAGATCCGTATGGCTACACCTTC	CASSPSTDPYGYTF
TRBD2	TRBJ2-7	TRBV14	.	TGTGCCAGCAGCCAAGCGGGAGGGCCAGGGTACGAGCAGTACTTC	CASSQAGGPGYEQYF
TRBD2	TRBJ2-1	TRBV7-2	.	TGTGCCAGCAGCTCCCGACTAGCGGGGGGGATCTATGAGCAGTTCTTC	CASSSRLAGGIYEQFF
.	TRBJ1-2	TRBV30	.	TGTGCCTGGGTGGACTCGACAGACTATGGCTACACCTTC	CAWVDSTDYGYTF
.	TRBJ1-4	TRBV15	.	TGTGCCACCAGCAGAGTTCGGCTACAGTTTAATGAAAAACTGTTTTTT	CATSRVRLQFNEKLFF
TRBD1	TRBJ1-2	TRBV7-2	.	TGTGCCAGCAGCTTATCGACCGGGGGACAGGGTCGGTCCGACTATGGCTACACCTTC	CASSLSTGGQGRSDYGYTF